A selection of T cell receptor beta chains follows, all from one sample in a study of cytomegalovirus exposure and HLA in healthy donors. Sequenced by immunoSEQ multiplex PCR; TCRdb stores in-frame clones only, minus some. Counted here are 150,000 to 200,000 clones, 65% to 90% occurring once; the ten biggest clones make up 1.5% to 2%. The sequenced sample consisted of PBMCs. The receptors were sampled from a woman aged 18-29 years in good health and CMV-seronegative. The conserved cysteine and the conserved F or W are not part of the CDR3 here.

length | J | V | CDR3
12 | TRBJ2-7 | TRBV6-6 | ASSYRQGAREQY
12 | TRBJ1-2 | TRBV18 | ASSPRDRAYGYT
15 | TRBJ2-1 | TRBV7-2 | ASSLSGLAGGLPEQF
12 | TRBJ1-1 | TRBV7-3 | ASSVQGGYTEAF
13 | TRBJ2-5 | TRBV4-2 | ASSQELAGKEAQY
13 | TRBJ2-4 | TRBV11-2 | ASSLGTSGGNIQY
11 | TRBJ2-7 | TRBV27 | ASSFQAPYEQY
18 | TRBJ2-3 | TRBV19 | ASSLFSFRKGSFSTDTQY
11 | TRBJ2-7 | TRBV4-1 | ASSQVTGEAKY
13 | TRBJ2-5 | TRBV18 | ASSRSEGSQETQY
11 | TRBJ2-1 | TRBV27 | ASTETSYNEQF
13 | TRBJ1-6 | TRBV7-2 | ASSLLIQYNSPLH
9 | TRBJ1-2 | TRBV11-2 | ASSLANSYT
14 | TRBJ1-2 | TRBV9 | ASSVASTPGDYGYT
11 | TRBJ1-1 | TRBV7-2 | ASSSTRNTEAF
12 | TRBJ2-2 | TRBV27 | ASSPGLVVGELF
10 | TRBJ2-2 | TRBV5-1 | ASSFQDGELF
11 | TRBJ1-5 | TRBV7-2 | ASSFFRNQPQH